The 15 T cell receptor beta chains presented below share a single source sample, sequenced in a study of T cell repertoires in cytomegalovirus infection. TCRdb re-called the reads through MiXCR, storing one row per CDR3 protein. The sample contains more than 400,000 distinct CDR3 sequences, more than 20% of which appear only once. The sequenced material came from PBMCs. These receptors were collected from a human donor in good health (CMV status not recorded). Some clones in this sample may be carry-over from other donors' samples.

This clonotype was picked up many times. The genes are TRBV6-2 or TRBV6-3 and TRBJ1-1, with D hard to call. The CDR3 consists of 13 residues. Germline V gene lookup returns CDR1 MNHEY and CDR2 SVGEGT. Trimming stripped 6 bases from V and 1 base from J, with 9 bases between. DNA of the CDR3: TGTGCCAGCAGGGGAACAGCGAACACTGAAGCTTTCTTT. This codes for CASRGTANTEAFF.

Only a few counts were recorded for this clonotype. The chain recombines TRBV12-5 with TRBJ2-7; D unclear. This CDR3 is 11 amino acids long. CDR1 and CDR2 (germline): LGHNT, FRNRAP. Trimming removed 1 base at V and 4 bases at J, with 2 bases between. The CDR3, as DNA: TGTGCTAGTGGTTTGGGGTACGAGCAGTACGTC. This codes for CASGLGYEQYV.

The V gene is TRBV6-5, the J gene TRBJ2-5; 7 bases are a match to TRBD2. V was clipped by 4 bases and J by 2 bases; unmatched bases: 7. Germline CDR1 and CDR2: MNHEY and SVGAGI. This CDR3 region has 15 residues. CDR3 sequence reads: CASSSDLGGQETQYF. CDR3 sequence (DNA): TGTGCCAGCAGTTCGGACCTCGGGGGGCAAGAGACCCAGTACTTC.

The CDR3 protein is CAWSGGSARGYTF. CDR3 sequence (DNA): TGTGCCTGGAGTGGAGGGTCGGCTCGAGGCTACACCTTC. The chain recombines TRBV30 with TRBJ1-2; D gene unclear. The CDR3 consists of 13 residues. V was trimmed by 1 base and J by 8 bases, leaving 14 bases between them. Germline V gene lookup returns CDR1 GTSNPN and CDR2 SVGIG (reference sequence).

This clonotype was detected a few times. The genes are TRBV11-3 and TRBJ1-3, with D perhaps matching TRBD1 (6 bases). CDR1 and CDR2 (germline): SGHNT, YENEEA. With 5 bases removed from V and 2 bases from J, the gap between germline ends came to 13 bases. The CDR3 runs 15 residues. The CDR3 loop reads CASSPRQAAGNTIYF. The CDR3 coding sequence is TGTGCCAGCAGCCCCCGACAGGCGGCTGGAAACACCATATATTTT.

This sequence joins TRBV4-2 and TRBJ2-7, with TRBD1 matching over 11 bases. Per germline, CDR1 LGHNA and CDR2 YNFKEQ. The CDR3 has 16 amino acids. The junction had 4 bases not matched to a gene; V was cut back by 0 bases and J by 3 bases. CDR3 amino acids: CASSQEMGTGGYEQYF. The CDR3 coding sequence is TGTGCCAGCAGCCAAGAGATGGGGACAGGGGGCTACGAGCAGTACTTC.

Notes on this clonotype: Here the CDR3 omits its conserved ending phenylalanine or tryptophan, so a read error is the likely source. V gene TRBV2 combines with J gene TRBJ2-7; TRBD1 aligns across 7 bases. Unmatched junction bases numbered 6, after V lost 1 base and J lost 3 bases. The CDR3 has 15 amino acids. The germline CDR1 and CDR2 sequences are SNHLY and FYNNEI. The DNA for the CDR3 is TGTGCCAGCAGTGAAGACAGGGGTGTCCGCTACGAGCAGTACATC. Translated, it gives CASSEDRGVRYEQYI.

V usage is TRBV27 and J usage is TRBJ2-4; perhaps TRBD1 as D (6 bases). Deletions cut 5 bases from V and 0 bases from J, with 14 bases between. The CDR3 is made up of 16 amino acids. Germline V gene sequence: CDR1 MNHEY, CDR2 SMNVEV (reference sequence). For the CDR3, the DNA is TGTGCCAGCAGTCTCCGGACAGCTCTAGCCAAAAACATTCAGTACTTC. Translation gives CASSLRTALAKNIQYF.

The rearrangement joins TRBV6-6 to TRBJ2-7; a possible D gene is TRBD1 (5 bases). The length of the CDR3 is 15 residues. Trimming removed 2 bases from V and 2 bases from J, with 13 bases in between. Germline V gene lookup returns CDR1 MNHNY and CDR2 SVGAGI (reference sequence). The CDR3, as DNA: TGTGCCAGCAGTTACCTGGGGCCTGAGACCTACGAGCAGTACGTC. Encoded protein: CASSYLGPETYEQYV.

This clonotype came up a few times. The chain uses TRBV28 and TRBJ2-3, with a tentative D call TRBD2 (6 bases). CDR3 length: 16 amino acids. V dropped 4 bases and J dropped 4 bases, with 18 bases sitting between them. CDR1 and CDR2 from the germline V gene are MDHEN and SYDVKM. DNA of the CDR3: TGTGCCAGCAGTTCAACTGGCCGCGGGAAGGCAGATACGCAGTATTTT. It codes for CASSSTGRGKADTQYF.

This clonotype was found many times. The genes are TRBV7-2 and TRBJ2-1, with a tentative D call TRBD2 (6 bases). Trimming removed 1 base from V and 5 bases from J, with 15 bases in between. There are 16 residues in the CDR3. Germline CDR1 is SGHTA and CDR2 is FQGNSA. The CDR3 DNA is TGTGCCAGCAGCTTAGGCCATAGACTAGAAGACAATGAGCAGTTCTTC. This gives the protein CASSLGHRLEDNEQFF.

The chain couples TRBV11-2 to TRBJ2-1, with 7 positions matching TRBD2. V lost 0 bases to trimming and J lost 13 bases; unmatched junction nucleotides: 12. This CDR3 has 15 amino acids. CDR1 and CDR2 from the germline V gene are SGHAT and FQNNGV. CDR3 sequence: CASSLDRLVGGHQFF. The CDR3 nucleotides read TGTGCCAGCAGCTTAGATCGGCTAGTGGGAGGGCATCAGTTCTTC.

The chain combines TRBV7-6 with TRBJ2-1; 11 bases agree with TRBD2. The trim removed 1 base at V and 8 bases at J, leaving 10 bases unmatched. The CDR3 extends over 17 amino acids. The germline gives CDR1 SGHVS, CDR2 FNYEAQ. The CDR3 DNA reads TGTGCCAGCAGCTTAGGCCGAGCTAGCGGGAGGTACGATGAGCAGTTCTTC. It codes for CASSLGRASGRYDEQFF. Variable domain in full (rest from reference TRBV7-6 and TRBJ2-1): GAGVSQSPRYKVTKRGQDVALRCDPISGHVSLYWYRQALGQGPEFLTYFNYEAQQDKSGLPNDRFSAERPEGSISTLTIQRTEQRDSAMYRCASSLGRASGRYDEQFFGPGTRLTVL.

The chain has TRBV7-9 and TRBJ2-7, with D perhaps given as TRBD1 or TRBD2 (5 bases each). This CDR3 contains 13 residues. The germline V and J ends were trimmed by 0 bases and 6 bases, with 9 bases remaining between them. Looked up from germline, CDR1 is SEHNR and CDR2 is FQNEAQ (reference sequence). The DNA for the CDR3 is TGTGCCAGCAGCTTAGCCCGAGGGGCCGAGCAGTACTTC. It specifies CASSLARGAEQYF.

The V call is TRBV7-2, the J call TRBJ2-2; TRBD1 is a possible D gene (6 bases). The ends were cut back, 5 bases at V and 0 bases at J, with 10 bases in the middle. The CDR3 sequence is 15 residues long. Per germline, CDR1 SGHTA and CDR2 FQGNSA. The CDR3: CASSAGQTNTGELFF. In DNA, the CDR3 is TGTGCCAGCAGCGCCGGACAGACGAACACCGGGGAGCTGTTTTTT. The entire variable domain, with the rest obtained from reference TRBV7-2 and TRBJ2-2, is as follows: GAGVSQSPSNKVTEKGKDVELRCDPISGHTALYWYRQSLGQGLEFLIYFQGNSAPDKSGLPSDRFSAERTGGSVSTLTIQRTQQEDSAVYLCASSAGQTNTGELFFGEGSRLTVL.